The present TCR beta chain was sequenced within a study of T cells after yellow fever vaccination. Study outcomes and limitations: The secondary response was weaker, and its peak arrived faster, on day 5 versus 15. Subsequent to the booster, the majority of primary-vaccination clones reappeared (under 98% CD4, about 90% CD8).

The V end lost 4 bases, the J end lost 2 bases, and 11 bases lay between the germline ends. Germline CDR1 SGDLS, CDR2 YYNGEE. CDR3 size: 14 residues. This clonotype was counted at least ten times. Its antigen is undetermined. MiXCR, applied by TCRdb to the 5' RACE reads, yields one record per CDR3 protein. Altogether hundreds of thousands of distinct CDR3 sequences are present, roughly 12% being singletons, with the ten largest covering around an eighth. V is TRBV9 and J is TRBJ2-3; the D is unclear. This TCR derives from a man aged 30 to 39 who received the YFV17D yellow fever vaccine. Sequences were derived from PBMCs, sampled on the day of the yellow fever booster vaccination. CDR3 in amino acids: CASSTRPNTDTQYF. The DNA of the CDR3 is TGTGCCAGCAGCACCCGTCCTAACACAGATACGCAGTATTTT.